One T cell receptor (beta chain) is described in this entry. RNA, at about 0.45 to 1 ug, was reverse transcribed with random hexamers. The TCR beta CDR3 was amplified by immunoSEQ multiplex PCR across 54 Vbeta, 13 Jbeta. MiXCR was run by TCRdb on the immunoSEQ multiplex PCR reads, yielding one entry per CDR3 protein. The sample includes fewer than 200,000 distinct CDR3 sequences, approximately 95% of them seen just once. This sample was included in a study of CD8 T cells in Susac syndrome. Sequencing targeted TCR beta in T cells from blood (CD8+ and CD4+). TEMRA cells were FACS-enriched and CD8+ and CD4+ T cells negatively isolated. The specimen sequenced was CD4+ T cells from PBMCs. The receptor comes from a human donor in good health.

The CDR3 here is CASSLAGTGEQPQHF. The CDR3 bases are TGTGCCAGCAGCTTGGCCGGGACAGGGGAGCAGCCCCAGCATTTT. The rearrangement uses TRBV7-9 and TRBJ1-5; 10 nucleotides line up with TRBD1. The germline V gene has CDR1 SEHNR and CDR2 FQNEAQ (reference sequence). The CDR3 loop spans 15 amino acids. Unmatched junction bases numbered 6, after V lost 3 bases and J lost 7 bases.